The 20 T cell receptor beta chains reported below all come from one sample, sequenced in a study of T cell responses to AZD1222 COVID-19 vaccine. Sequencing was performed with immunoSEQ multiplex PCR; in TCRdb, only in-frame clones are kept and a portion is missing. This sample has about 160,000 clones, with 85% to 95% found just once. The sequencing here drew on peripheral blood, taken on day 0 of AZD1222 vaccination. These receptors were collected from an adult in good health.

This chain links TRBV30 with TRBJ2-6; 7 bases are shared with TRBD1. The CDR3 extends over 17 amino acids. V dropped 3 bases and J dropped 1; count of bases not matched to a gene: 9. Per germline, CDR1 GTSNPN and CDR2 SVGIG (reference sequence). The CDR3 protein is CAWSRQGFRSGANVLTF. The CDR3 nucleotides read TGTGCCTGGAGCCGACAGGGATTTAGGTCTGGGGCCAACGTCCTGACTTTC.

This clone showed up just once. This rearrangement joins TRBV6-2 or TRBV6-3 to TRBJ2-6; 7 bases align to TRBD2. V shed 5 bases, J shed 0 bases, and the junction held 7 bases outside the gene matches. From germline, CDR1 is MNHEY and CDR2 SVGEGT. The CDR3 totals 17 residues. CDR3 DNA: TGTGCCAGCAGTCACGGACTAGTTAGCTCTGGGGCCAACGTCCTGACTTTC. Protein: CASSHGLVSSGANVLTF.

Here the CDR3 DNA reads TGTGCCAGCAGCTTAGATAGTCCCAATACGCAGTATTTT. Its protein product is CASSLDSPNTQYF. This rearrangement joins TRBV7-9 to TRBJ2-3; D unresolved. The CDR3 is 13 residues long. With 1 base removed from V and 7 bases from J, the gap between germline ends came to 9 bases. CDR1 is SEHNR, CDR2 FQNEAQ, per germline (reference sequence). Full variable domain (rest looked up from reference TRBV7-9 and TRBJ2-3): DTGVSQNPRHKITKRGQNVTFRCDPISEHNRLYWYRQTLGQGPEFLTYFQNEAQLEKSRLLSDRFSAERPKGSFSTLEIQRTEQGDSAMYLCASSLDSPNTQYFGPGTRLTVL.

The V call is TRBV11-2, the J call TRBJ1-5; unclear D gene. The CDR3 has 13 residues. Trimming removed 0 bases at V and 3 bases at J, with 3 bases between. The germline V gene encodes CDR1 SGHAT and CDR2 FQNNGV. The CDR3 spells CASSLEANQPQHF. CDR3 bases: TGTGCCAGCAGCTTAGAAGCCAATCAGCCCCAGCATTTT.

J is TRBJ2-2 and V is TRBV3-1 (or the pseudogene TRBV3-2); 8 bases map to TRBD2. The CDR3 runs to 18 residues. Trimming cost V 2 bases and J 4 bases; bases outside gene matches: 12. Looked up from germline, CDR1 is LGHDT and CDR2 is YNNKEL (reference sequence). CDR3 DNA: TGTGCCAGCAGCCAACTCTATTGGCGGGGGGATACCACCGGGGAGCTGTTTTTT. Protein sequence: CASSQLYWRGDTTGELFF.

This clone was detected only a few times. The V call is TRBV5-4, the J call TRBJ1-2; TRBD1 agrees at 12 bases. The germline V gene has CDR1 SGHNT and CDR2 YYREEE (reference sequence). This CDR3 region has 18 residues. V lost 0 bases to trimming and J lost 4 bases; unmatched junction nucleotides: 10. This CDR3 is CASSLGGGQGAQGYGYTF. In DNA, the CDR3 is TGTGCCAGCAGCTTGGGCGGGGGACAGGGGGCGCAAGGCTATGGCTACACCTTC.

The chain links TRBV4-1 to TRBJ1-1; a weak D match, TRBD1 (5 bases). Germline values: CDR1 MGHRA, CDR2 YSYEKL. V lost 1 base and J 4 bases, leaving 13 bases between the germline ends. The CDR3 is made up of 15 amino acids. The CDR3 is CASSQGRGVGTEAFF. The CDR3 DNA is TGCGCCAGCAGCCAAGGAAGGGGAGTGGGCACTGAAGCTTTCTTT.

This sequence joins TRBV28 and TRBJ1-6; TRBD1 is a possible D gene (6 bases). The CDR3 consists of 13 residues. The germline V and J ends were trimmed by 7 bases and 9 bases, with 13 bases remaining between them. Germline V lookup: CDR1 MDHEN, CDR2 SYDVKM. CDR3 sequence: CASTIEGGSPLHF. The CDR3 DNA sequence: TGTGCCAGCACCATTGAGGGGGGTTCACCCCTCCACTTT.

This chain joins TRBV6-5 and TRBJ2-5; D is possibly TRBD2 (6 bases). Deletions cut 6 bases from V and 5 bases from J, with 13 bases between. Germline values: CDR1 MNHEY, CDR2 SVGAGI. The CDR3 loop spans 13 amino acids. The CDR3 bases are TGTGCCAGCAGACTAGCCGGAAGTGAGACCCAGTACTTC. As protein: CASRLAGSETQYF.

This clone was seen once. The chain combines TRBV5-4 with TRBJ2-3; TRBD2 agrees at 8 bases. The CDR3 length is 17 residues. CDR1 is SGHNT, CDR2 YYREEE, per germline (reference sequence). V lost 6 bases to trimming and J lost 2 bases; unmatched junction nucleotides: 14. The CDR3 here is CASTQWSGGPPTDTQYF. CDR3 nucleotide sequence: TGTGCCAGCACCCAGTGGAGCGGGGGTCCCCCCACAGATACGCAGTATTTT.

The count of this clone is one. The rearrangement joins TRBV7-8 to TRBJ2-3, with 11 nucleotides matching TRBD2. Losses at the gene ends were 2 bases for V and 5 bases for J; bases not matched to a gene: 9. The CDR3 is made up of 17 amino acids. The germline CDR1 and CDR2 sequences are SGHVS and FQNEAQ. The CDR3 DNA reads TGTGCCAGCAGCTTAAATACCCTACTAGCGGGGGTAGATACGCAGTATTTT. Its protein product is CASSLNTLLAGVDTQYF.

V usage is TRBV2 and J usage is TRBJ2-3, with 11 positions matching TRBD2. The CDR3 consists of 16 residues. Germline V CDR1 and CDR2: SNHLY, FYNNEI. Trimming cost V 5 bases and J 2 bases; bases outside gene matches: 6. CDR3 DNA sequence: TGTGCCAGCAGTAAGCTAGCGGGGGGTTACACAGATACGCAGTATTTT. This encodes CASSKLAGGYTDTQYF.

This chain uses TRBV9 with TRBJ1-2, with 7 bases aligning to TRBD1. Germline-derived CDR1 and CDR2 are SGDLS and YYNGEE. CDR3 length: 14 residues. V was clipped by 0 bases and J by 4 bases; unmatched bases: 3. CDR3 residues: CASSVETGSYGYTF. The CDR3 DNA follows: TGTGCCAGCAGCGTAGAGACAGGGAGCTATGGCTACACCTTC. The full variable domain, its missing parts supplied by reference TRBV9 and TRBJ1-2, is DSGVTQTPKHLITATGQRVTLRCSPRSGDLSVYWYQQSLDQGLQFLIQYYNGEERAKGNILERFSAQQFPDLHSELNLSSLELGDSALYFCASSVETGSYGYTFGSGTRLTVV.

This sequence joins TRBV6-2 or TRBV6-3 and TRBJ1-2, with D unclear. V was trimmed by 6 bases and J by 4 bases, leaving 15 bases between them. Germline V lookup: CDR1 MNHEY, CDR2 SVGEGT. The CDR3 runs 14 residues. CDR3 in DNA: TGTGCCAGCAGCCCTTCCGGGCCTTCCTATGGCTACACCTTC. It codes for CASSPSGPSYGYTF.

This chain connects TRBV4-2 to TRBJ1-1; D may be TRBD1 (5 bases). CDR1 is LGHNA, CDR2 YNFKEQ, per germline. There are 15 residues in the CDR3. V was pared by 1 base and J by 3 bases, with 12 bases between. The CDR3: CASSQGGGTHTEAFF. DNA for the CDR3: TGTGCCAGCAGCCAAGGGGGAGGGACTCACACTGAAGCTTTCTTT.

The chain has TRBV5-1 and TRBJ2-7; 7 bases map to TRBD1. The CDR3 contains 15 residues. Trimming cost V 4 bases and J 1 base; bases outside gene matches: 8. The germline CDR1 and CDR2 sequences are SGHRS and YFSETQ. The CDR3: CASSPGAGGSYEQYF. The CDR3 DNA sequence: TGCGCCAGCAGCCCAGGGGCAGGGGGTTCCTACGAGCAGTACTTC.

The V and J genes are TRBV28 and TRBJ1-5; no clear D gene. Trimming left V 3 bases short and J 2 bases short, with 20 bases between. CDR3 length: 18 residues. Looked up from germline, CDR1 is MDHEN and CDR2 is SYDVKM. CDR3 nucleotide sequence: TGTGCCAGCAGTTTGGCCAAAAAAGTCGTGGACGGCAATCAGCCCCAGCATTTT. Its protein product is CASSLAKKVVDGNQPQHF.

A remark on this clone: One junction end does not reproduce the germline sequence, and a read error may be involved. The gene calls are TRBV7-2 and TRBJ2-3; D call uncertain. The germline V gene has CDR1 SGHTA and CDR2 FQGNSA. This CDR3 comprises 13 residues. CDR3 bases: TGTGCCAGCAGCTTACTTTCCACAGATATGCAGTATTTT. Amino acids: CASSLLSTDMQYF.

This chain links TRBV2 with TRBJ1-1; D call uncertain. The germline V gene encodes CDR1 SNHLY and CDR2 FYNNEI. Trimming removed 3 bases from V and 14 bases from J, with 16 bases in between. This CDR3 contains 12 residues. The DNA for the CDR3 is TGTGCCAGCAGTGACCAGCCCCCGCCCTTCTTCTTT. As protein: CASSDQPPPFFF.

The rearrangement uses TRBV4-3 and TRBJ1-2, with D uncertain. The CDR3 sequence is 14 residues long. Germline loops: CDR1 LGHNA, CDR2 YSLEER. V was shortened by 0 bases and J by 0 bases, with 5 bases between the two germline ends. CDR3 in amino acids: CASSQDRANYGYTF. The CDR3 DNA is TGCGCCAGCAGCCAAGATAGGGCTAACTATGGCTACACCTTC.